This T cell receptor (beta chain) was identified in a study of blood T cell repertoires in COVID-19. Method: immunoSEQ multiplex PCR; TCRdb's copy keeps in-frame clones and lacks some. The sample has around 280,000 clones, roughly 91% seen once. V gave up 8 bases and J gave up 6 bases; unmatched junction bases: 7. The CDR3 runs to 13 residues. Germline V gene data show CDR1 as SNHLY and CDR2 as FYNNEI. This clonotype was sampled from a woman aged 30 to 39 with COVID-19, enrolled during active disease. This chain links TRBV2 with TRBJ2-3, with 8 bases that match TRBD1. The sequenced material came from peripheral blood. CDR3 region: CASGTGYGDTQYF. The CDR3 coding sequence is TGTGCCAGCGGGACAGGTTACGGGGATACGCAGTATTTT.